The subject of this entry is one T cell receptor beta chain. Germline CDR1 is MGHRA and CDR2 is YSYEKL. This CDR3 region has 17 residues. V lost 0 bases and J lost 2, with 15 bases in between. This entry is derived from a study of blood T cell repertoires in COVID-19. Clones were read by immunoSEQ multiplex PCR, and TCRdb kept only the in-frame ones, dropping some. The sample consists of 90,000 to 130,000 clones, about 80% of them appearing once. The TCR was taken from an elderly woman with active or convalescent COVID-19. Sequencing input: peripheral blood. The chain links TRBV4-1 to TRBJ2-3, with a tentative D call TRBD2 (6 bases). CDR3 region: CASSQDVAALHTDTQYF. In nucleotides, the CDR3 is TGCGCCAGCAGCCAAGATGTAGCGGCCCTTCACACAGATACGCAGTATTTT.